This is a list of T cell receptor beta chains from one sample in a study of response to subunit inactivated influenza vaccine. TCRdb reanalysed the RT-PCR reads using MiXCR and keeps one entry per CDR3 protein. There are more than 700,000 distinct CDR3 sequences in the sample; 21% occur only once, and roughly 10% lies in the top ten. This sample comprised PBMCs from blood, obtained 5 days after vaccination. These receptors were taken from a man in his fifties or sixties who received an inactivated influenza vaccine. The CDR3 runs from the conserved cysteine through the conserved F or W. The D gene is left open where the match is weak. Rows give clone size only sometimes, using once, few, many, or a class for an expanded clone.

d_call | j_call | clone_size | v_call | cdr3_aa | cdr3_nt
NA | TRBJ2-3 | few | TRBV4-3 | CASSSQGVLTDTQYF | TGCGCCAGCAGCTCACAAGGAGTATTAACAGATACGCAGTATTTT
NA | TRBJ1-2 | NA | TRBV12-3/TRBV12-4 | CASSPDVDGGYTF | TGTGCCAGCAGTCCTGATGTGGACGGTGGCTACACCTTC
TRBD1 | TRBJ1-6 | NA | TRBV5-1 | CASRREQGGHSPLHF | TGCGCCAGCAGACGAGAACAGGGGGGTCATTCACCCCTCCACTTT
NA | TRBJ2-1 | NA | TRBV18 | CASSPRDRLVFPFF | TGTGCCAGCTCACCTCGAGATCGACTAGTATTTCCGTTCTTC
TRBD2 | TRBJ2-2 | NA | TRBV5-1 | CASSLRDYANTGELFF | TGCGCCAGCAGCTTGCGGGACTACGCGAACACCGGGGAGCTGTTTTTT
TRBD1 | TRBJ2-4 | few | TRBV7-2 | CASSLRGQAAKNIQYF | TGTGCCAGCAGCTTACGAGGACAGGCAGCCAAAAACATTCAGTACTTC
TRBD2 | TRBJ2-7 | NA | TRBV20-1 | CSANQAGRAYEQYF | TGCAGTGCTAATCAGGCCGGGAGGGCGTACGAGCAGTACTTC
TRBD2 | TRBJ2-2 | NA | TRBV29-1 | CSVGRTSGGGELFF | TGCAGCGTTGGCAGGACTAGCGGGGGCGGGGAGCTGTTTTTT
NA | TRBJ2-5 | few | TRBV20-1 | CSARETTIQETQYF | TGCAGTGCTAGAGAAACGACTATTCAAGAGACCCAGTACTTC
TRBD1 | TRBJ2-5 | NA | TRBV9 | CASRGQSETQYF | TGTGCCAGCAGGGGACAGTCGGAGACCCAGTACTTC
TRBD1 | TRBJ1-2 | few | TRBV7-2 | CASSLVGGGYGYTF | TGTGCCAGCAGCTTAGTAGGGGGCGGGTATGGCTACACCTTC
NA | TRBJ1-6 | NA | TRBV14 | CASSLGTPNSPLHF | TGTGCCAGCAGTCTCGGGACACCTAATTCACCCCTCCACTTT
NA | TRBJ1-1 | NA | TRBV20-1 | CSARDEGEVTEAFF | TGCAGTGCTAGAGATGAGGGCGAAGTCACTGAAGCTTTCTTT
TRBD2 | TRBJ2-7 | few | TRBV4-2 | CASSQDWTSGPYEQYF | TGTGCCAGCAGCCAAGATTGGACTAGCGGGCCCTACGAGCAGTACTTC
NA | TRBJ2-7 | NA | TRBV7-9 | CASSQTWGYEQYF | TGTGCCAGCAGCCAGACGTGGGGCTACGAGCAGTACTTC
TRBD2 | TRBJ2-1 | few | TRBV2 | CASSISGGEYEQFF | TGTGCCAGCTCTATTAGCGGGGGGGAGTATGAGCAGTTCTTC
NA | TRBJ2-5 | NA | TRBV6-1 | CASSRISQEETQYF | TGTGCCAGCAGTCGGATCTCACAGGAAGAGACCCAGTACTTC
NA | TRBJ2-3 | NA | TRBV6-1 | CASTATLGYTDTQYF | TGTGCCAGCACCGCTACACTAGGGTACACAGATACGCAGTATTTT
TRBD1 | TRBJ2-7 | few | TRBV20-1 | CSARNRQGAYEQYF | TGCAGTGCTAGAAATCGACAGGGGGCCTACGAGCAGTACTTC
NA | TRBJ2-7 | once | TRBV7-9 | CASSHPLALEQYF | TGTGCCAGCAGCCACCCGCTAGCGCTCGAGCAGTACTTC
NA | TRBJ2-5 | once | TRBV5-1 | CASSPGGAQETQYF | TGCGCCAGCAGCCCCGGGGGCGCCCAAGAGACCCAGTACTTC
NA | TRBJ2-7 | NA | TRBV20-1 | CSAREGIGEQYF | TGCAGTGCTAGAGAGGGAATCGGCGAGCAGTACTTC
NA | TRBJ2-2 | NA | TRBV20-1 | CSANPGHRNTGELFF | TGCAGTGCAAATCCGGGACACCGGAACACCGGGGAGCTGTTTTTT
NA | TRBJ2-7 | few | TRBV20-1 | CSAVDPIYEQYF | TGCAGTGCCGTAGACCCTATCTACGAGCAGTACTTC
NA | TRBJ2-6 | many | TRBV20-1 | CSATQGPGANVLTF | TGCAGTGCTACCCAGGGTCCCGGGGCCAACGTCCTGACTTTC
TRBD1 | TRBJ2-5 | NA | TRBV20-1 | CSALTGYQETQYF | TGCAGTGCTTTGACAGGGTATCAAGAGACCCAGTACTTC
NA | TRBJ1-2 | few | TRBV4-3 | CASSLGTRANYGYTF | TGCGCCAGCAGCCTCGGGACACGTGCTAACTATGGCTACACCTTC
NA | TRBJ2-1 | few | TRBV5-5 | CASSLLATGLGEQFF | TGTGCCAGCAGCTTGTTGGCGACAGGCCTGGGTGAGCAGTTCTTC
TRBD2 | TRBJ2-3 | few | TRBV27 | CASSFGTSASTDTQYF | TGTGCCAGCAGTTTCGGGACTAGCGCTAGCACAGATACGCAGTATTTT
NA | TRBJ2-1 | NA | TRBV20-1 | CSARERTSSNEQFF | TGCAGTGCTAGGGAGAGGACTTCTTCTAATGAGCAGTTCTTC